What follows are 15 T cell receptor beta chains derived from one specimen sequenced in a study of blood T cell repertoires in COVID-19. The table came from immunoSEQ multiplex PCR; TCRdb's copy has only in-frame clones and leaves some out. Of over 85,000 clones listed, approximately 87% are singletons. The sample was peripheral blood. These receptors were collected from a human donor in a cohort sampled during active COVID-19.

V gene TRBV3-1 (or the pseudogene TRBV3-2) combines with J gene TRBJ2-1; 11 bases are shared with TRBD2. CDR3 length equals 16 residues. Germline-derived CDR1 and CDR2 are LGHDT and YNNKEL (reference sequence). V lost 1 base and J lost 7; bases outside the gene matches: 6. The CDR3, as DNA: TGTGCCAGCAGCCAAGCGACTAGCGGGGTCCTAAATGAGCAGTTCTTC. Amino acids: CASSQATSGVLNEQFF.

The chain links TRBV5-6 to TRBJ2-7; maybe TRBD2 (6 bases). CDR3 length equals 15 residues. CDR1 SGHDT and CDR2 YYEEEE come from the germline V gene. Trimming took 4 bases from V and 3 from J, leaving 17 bases between them. Written as DNA, the CDR3 is TGTGCCAGCAGCAGATATGGCGGGGTCGGCTACGAGCAGTACTTC. Its protein product is CASSRYGGVGYEQYF.

The chain recombines TRBV5-1 with TRBJ2-1; 10 bases match TRBD1. Germline values: CDR1 SGHRS, CDR2 YFSETQ. The CDR3 has 15 residues. Losses at the gene ends were 0 bases for V and 4 bases for J; bases not matched to a gene: 1. CDR3 sequence reads: CASSLVGQGYNEQFF. CDR3 nucleotide sequence: TGCGCCAGCAGCTTGGTGGGACAGGGGTACAATGAGCAGTTCTTC.

V gene TRBV30 combines with J gene TRBJ1-1; tentative D call: TRBD1 (5 bases). There are 15 residues in the CDR3. V dropped 2 bases and J dropped 0 bases, with 13 bases sitting between them. Germline V lookup: CDR1 GTSNPN, CDR2 SVGIG (reference sequence). CDR3 in DNA: TGTGCCTGGAGTATCTCGGGGGGGATGAACACTGAAGCTTTCTTT. Its translation is CAWSISGGMNTEAFF.

The chain has TRBV3-1 (or the pseudogene TRBV3-2) and TRBJ2-7; unclear D gene. Germline CDR1 and CDR2: LGHDT and YNNKEL (reference sequence). This CDR3 has 12 residues. Trimming pared 3 bases from V and 3 bases from J, leaving 6 bases between. The CDR3 DNA reads TGTGCCAGCAGCCAGTCCAACTACGAGCAGTACTTC. It specifies CASSQSNYEQYF.

This chain links TRBV6-5 with TRBJ2-3; D is perhaps TRBD1 (6 bases). Germline V gives CDR1 MNHEY, CDR2 SVGAGI. The CDR3 has 15 residues. Between the trimmed V and J ends, which lost 6 bases and 0 bases, there was a span of 13 bases. The CDR3 DNA is TGTGCCAGCAGAGACGGGACACCTAGCACAGATACGCAGTATTTT. Translation: CASRDGTPSTDTQYF.

This clone was found once. The DNA for the CDR3 is TGTGCCAGCAGTGCGGACAGGATGAACACTGAAGCTTTCTTT. This gives the protein CASSADRMNTEAFF. The chain recombines TRBV6-6 with TRBJ1-1; 7 positions agree with TRBD1. Germline lookup yields CDR1 MNHNY and CDR2 SVGAGI (reference sequence). Trimming cost V 5 bases and J 0 bases; bases outside gene matches: 3. This CDR3 is built from 14 residues.

This rearrangement joins TRBV7-6 to TRBJ2-7; TRBD2 aligns across 10 bases. Trimming at V came to 1 base and at J to 3 bases, leaving 9 bases not matched to a gene. CDR1 SGHVS and CDR2 FNYEAQ come from the germline V gene. This CDR3 is 17 amino acids long. Here the CDR3 reads CASSLGLGTSAIYEQYF. The CDR3 DNA is TGTGCCAGCAGCTTAGGCCTCGGGACTAGCGCCATCTACGAGCAGTACTTC.

The rearrangement links TRBV20-1 to TRBJ2-7; unclear D gene. This CDR3 is 11 amino acids long. V was cut by 5 bases and J by 4 bases, with 9 bases left in between. The V gene's germline CDR1 is DFQATT and CDR2 SNEGSKA (reference sequence). CDR3: CSAFYVYEQYF. In nucleotides, the CDR3 is TGCAGTGCTTTCTACGTGTACGAGCAGTACTTC.

The chain couples TRBV18 to TRBJ1-2, with 10 bases fitting TRBD1. The CDR3 covers 14 residues. CDR1 and CDR2 (germline): KGHSH, LQKENI. The trim removed 3 bases at V and 5 bases at J, leaving 3 bases unmatched. CDR3 loop: CASSPGQGTYGYTF. As DNA, the CDR3 is TGTGCCAGCTCACCGGGACAGGGGACATATGGCTACACCTTC.

This sequence joins TRBV19 and TRBJ1-2; 7 bases fit TRBD1. The CDR3 extends over 14 amino acids. Trimming cost V 6 bases and J 5 bases; bases outside gene matches: 9. Germline CDR1 LNHDA, CDR2 SQIVND (reference sequence). CDR3 sequence (DNA): TGTGCCAGTAGCCCAACTGACAGGGCTTATGGCTACACCTTC. Translated, it gives CASSPTDRAYGYTF. Using reference TRBV19 and TRBJ1-2 for the parts outside the CDR3, the full variable domain is DGGITQSPKYLFRKEGQNVTLSCEQNLNHDAMYWYRQDPGQGLRLIYYSQIVNDFQKGDIAEGYSVSREKKESFPLTVTSAQKNPTAFYLCASSPTDRAYGYTFGSGTRLTVV.

The chain couples TRBV4-1 to TRBJ2-2; 7 nucleotides match TRBD2. The V gene end was trimmed by 4 bases and the J gene end by 3 bases; junction bases not matched to a gene: 5. This CDR3 contains 15 residues. Germline V lookup: CDR1 MGHRA, CDR2 YSYEKL. Here the CDR3 DNA reads TGCGCCAGCAGCCCTCCCCGGGGGGACACCGGGGAGCTGTTTTTT. Residues: CASSPPRGDTGELFF.

The chain uses TRBV7-9 and TRBJ1-2; no clear D. The CDR3 has 15 amino acids. V lost 2 bases, J lost 1 base, and 11 bases lay in between. Germline V gene sequence: CDR1 SEHNR, CDR2 FQNEAQ (reference sequence). CDR3 nucleotides: TGTGCCAGCAGCTTATCGGGAGATAATAACTATGGCTACACCTTC. This sequence encodes CASSLSGDNNYGYTF.

The chain links TRBV18 to TRBJ1-1; D remains unclear. This CDR3 has 15 amino acids. Germline loops: CDR1 KGHSH, CDR2 LQKENI. Between the trimmed V and J ends, which lost 0 bases and 4 bases, there was a span of 12 bases. The DNA of the CDR3 is TGTGCCAGCTCACCACCCGAGGGTTCAGGCACTGAAGCTTTCTTT. Translating gives CASSPPEGSGTEAFF.

The rearrangement joins TRBV9 to TRBJ2-2; 7 bases are shared with TRBD1. The CDR3 totals 19 residues. V trimming: 3 bases; J trimming: 3 bases; junction bases outside the gene matches: 17. Germline V lookup: CDR1 SGDLS, CDR2 YYNGEE. The CDR3 DNA reads TGTGCCAGCAGCGGATTTTTACACCCGACCGGGACAGACACCGGGGAGCTGTTTTTT. It codes for CASSGFLHPTGTDTGELFF.